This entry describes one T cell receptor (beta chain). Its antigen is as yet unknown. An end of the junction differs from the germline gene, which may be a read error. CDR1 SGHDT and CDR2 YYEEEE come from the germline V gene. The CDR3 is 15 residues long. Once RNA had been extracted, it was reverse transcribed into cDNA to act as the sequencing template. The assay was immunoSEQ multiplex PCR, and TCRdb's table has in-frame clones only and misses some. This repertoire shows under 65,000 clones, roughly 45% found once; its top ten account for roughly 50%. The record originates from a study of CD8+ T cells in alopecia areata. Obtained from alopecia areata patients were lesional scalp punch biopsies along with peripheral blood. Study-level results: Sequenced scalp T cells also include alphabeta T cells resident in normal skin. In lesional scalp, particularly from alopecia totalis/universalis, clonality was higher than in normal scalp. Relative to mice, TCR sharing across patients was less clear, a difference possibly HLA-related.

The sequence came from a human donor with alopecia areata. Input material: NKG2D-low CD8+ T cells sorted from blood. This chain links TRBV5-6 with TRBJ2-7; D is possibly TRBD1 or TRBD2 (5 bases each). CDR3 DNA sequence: TGTGCCAGCAGCTTAGGGACGGAGGTTTCCTTCGAGCAGTACTTC. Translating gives CASSLGTEVSFEQYF.